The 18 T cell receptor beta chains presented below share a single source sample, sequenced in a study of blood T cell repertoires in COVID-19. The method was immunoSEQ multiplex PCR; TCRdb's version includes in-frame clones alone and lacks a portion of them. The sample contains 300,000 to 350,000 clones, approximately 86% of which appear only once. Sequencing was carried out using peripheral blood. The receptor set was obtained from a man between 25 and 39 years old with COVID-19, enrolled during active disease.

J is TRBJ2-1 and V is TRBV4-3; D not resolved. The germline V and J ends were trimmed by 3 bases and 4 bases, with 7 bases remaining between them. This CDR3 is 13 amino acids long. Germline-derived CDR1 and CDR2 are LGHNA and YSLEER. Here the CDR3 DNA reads TGCGCCAGCAGCCACGAGGTATACAATGAGCAGTTCTTC. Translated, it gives CASSHEVYNEQFF.

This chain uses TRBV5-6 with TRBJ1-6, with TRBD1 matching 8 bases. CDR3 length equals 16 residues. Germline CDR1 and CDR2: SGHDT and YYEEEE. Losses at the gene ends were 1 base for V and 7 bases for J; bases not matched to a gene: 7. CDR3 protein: CASSLSATGGNSPLHF. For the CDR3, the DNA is TGTGCCAGCAGCTTGAGTGCAACAGGGGGAAATTCACCCCTCCACTTT.

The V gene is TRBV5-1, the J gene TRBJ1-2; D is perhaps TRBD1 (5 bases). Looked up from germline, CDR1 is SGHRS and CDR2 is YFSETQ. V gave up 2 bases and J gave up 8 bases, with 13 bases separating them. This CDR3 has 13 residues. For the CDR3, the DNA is TGCGCCAGCAGCTTAGGAGGGGCTGGGGGCTACACCTTC. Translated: CASSLGGAGGYTF.

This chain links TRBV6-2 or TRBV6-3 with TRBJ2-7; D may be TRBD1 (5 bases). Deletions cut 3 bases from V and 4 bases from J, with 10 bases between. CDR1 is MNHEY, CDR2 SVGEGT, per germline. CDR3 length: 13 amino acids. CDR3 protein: CASSYINRYEQYF. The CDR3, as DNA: TGTGCCAGCAGTTATATCAACAGGTACGAGCAGTACTTC.

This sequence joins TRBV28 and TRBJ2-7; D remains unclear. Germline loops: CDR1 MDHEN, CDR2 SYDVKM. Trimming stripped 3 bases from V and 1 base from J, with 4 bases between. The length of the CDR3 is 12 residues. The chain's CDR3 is CASSFASYEQYF. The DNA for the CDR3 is TGTGCCAGCAGTTTCGCGTCCTACGAGCAGTACTTC.

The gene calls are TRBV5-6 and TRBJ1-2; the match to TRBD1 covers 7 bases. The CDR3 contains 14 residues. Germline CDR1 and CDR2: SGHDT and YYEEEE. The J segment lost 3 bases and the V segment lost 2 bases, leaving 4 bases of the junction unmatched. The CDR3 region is CASSFDRAHYGYTF. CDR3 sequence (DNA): TGTGCCAGCAGCTTTGACAGGGCTCACTATGGCTACACCTTC. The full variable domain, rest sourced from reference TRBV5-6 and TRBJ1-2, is DAGVTQSPTHLIKTRGQQVTLRCSPKSGHDTVSWYQQALGQGPQFIFQYYEEEERQRGNFPDRFSGHQFPNYSSELNVNALLLGDSALYLCASSFDRAHYGYTFGSGTRLTVV.

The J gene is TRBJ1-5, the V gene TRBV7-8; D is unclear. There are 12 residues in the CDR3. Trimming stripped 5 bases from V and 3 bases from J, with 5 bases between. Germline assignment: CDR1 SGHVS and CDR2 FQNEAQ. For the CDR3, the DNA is TGTGCCAGCAGCCGCCTCAATCAGCCCCAGCATTTT. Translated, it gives CASSRLNQPQHF.

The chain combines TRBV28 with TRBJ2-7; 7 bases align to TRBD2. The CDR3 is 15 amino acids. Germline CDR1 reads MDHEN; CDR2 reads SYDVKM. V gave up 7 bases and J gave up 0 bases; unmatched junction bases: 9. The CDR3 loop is CASTLGGTSSYEQYF. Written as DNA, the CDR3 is TGTGCCAGCACCTTGGGGGGGACCAGCTCCTACGAGCAGTACTTC.

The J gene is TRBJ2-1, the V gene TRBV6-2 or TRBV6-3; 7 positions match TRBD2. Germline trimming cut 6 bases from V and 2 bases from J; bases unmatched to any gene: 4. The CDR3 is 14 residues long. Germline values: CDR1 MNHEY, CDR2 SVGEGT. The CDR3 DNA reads TGTGCCAGCAGCGGCGGGAGAACCTACAATGAGCAGTTCTTC. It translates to CASSGGRTYNEQFF.

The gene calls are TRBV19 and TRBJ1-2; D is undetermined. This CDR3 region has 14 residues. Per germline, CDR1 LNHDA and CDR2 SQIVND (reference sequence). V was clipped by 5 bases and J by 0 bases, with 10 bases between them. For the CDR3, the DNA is TGTGCCAGTAGTCTAGCACTTTCTAACTATGGCTACACCTTC. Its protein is CASSLALSNYGYTF.

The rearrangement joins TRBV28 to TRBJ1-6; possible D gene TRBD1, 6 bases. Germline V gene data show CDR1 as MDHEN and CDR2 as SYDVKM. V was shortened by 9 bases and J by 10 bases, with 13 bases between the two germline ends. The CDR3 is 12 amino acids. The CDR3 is CASLQGGSPLHF. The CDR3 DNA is TGTGCCAGTTTACAGGGTGGCTCACCCCTCCACTTT.

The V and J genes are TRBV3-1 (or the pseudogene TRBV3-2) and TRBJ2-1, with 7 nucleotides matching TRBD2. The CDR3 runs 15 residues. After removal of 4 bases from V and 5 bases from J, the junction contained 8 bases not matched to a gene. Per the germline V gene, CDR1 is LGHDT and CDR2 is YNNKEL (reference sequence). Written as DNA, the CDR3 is TGTGCCAGCAGCCTAGCGGGTGGAATGAACAATGAGCAGTTCTTC. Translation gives CASSLAGGMNNEQFF.

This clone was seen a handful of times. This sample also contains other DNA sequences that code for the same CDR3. The CDR3 DNA reads as TGCGCCAGCAGCTTGGCTAGCGGGCCCTACGAGCAGTACTTC. It specifies CASSLASGPYEQYF. This chain connects TRBV5-1 to TRBJ2-7, with 8 positions matching TRBD2. The CDR3 loop spans 14 amino acids. Germline assignment: CDR1 SGHRS and CDR2 YFSETQ. The junction had 1 base not matched to a gene; V was cut back by 0 bases and J by 2 bases.

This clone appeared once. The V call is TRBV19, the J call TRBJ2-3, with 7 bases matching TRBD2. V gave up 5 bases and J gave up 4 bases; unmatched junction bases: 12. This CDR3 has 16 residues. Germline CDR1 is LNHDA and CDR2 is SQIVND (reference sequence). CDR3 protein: CASSPGGGRAADTQYF. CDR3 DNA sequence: TGTGCCAGTAGTCCCGGAGGAGGGAGGGCCGCAGATACGCAGTATTTT.

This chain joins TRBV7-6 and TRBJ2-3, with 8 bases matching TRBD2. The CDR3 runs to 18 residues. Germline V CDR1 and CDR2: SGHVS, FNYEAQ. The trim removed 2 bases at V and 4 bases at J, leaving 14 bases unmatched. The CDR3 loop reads CASSLRLAGPNDADTQYF. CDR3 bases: TGTGCCAGCAGCTTACGTCTAGCGGGCCCTAATGACGCAGATACGCAGTATTTT. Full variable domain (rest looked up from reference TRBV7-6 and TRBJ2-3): GAGVSQSPRYKVTKRGQDVALRCDPISGHVSLYWYRQALGQGPEFLTYFNYEAQQDKSGLPNDRFSAERPEGSISTLTIQRTEQRDSAMYRCASSLRLAGPNDADTQYFGPGTRLTVL.

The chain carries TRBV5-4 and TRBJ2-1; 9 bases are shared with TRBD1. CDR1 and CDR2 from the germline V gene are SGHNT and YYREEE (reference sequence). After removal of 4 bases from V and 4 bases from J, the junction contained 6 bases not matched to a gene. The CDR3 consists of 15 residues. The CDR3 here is CASSIPGQGYNEQFF. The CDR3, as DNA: TGTGCCAGCAGCATTCCGGGACAGGGATACAATGAGCAGTTCTTC.

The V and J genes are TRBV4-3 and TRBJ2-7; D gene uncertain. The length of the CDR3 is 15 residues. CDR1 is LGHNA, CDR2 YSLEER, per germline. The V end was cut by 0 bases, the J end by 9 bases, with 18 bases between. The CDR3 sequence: CASSQDFNRAFGQYF. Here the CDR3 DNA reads TGCGCCAGCAGCCAAGATTTCAACCGCGCCTTTGGGCAGTACTTC.

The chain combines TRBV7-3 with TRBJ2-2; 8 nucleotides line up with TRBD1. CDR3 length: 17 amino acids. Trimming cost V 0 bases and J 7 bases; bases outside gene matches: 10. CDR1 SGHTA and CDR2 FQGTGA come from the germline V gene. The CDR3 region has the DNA TGTGCCAGCAGCTTAACATCGACAGGGGATGGGAGCGGGGAGCTGTTTTTT. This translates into CASSLTSTGDGSGELFF.